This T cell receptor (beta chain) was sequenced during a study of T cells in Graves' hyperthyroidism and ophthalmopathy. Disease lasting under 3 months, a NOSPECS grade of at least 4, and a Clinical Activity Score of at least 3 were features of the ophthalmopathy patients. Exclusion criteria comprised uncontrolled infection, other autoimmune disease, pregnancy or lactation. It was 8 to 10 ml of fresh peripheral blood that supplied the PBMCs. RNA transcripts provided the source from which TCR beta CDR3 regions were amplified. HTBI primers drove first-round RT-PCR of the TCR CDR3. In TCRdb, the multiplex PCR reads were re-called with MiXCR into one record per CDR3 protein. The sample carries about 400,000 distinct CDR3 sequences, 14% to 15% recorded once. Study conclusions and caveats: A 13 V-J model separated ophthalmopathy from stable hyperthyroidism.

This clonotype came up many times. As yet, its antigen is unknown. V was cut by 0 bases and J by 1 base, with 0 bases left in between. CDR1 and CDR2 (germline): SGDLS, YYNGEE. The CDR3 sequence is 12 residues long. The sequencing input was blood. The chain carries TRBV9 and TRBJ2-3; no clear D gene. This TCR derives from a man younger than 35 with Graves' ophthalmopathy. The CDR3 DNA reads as TGTGCCAGCAGCGTAGGCACAGATACGCAGTATTTT. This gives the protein CASSVGTDTQYF.